The source of this T cell receptor (beta chain) is a study of blood T cell repertoires in COVID-19. Profiling relied on immunoSEQ multiplex PCR, and the TCRdb table lists in-frame clones only, not all of them. The repertoire holds a few hundred thousand clones, with roughly 81% as singletons. V lost 5 bases and J lost 6, with 7 bases in between. CDR1 and CDR2 from the germline V gene are LNHDA and SQIVND (reference sequence). The CDR3 is 11 residues long. This TCR was recovered from a woman aged 50 to 60 who had been exposed to COVID-19. The rearrangement links TRBV19 to TRBJ1-1; D unclear. The source material was PBMCs or T cells enriched from blood (not recorded which). The CDR3 loop is CASSVRAEAFF. CDR3 bases: TGTGCCAGTAGTGTGAGGGCTGAAGCTTTCTTT.